The 30 T cell receptor beta chains presented below share a single source sample, sequenced in a study of blood T cell repertoires in COVID-19. The protocol was immunoSEQ multiplex PCR, while the TCRdb copy is restricted to in-frame clones and leaves out a portion. In the table there are 35,000 to 40,000 clones, about 80% of which are singletons. The sequencing input was peripheral blood. Source of these receptors: a man aged 70 or older with acute or convalescent COVID-19.

The J gene is TRBJ1-4, the V gene TRBV11-2, with D tentatively TRBD1 (5 bases). V lost 4 bases, J lost 5 bases, and 11 bases lay in between. The CDR3 runs to 14 residues. The germline V gene encodes CDR1 SGHAT and CDR2 FQNNGV. The CDR3: CASSSDRRNEKLFF. The CDR3 DNA is TGTGCCAGCAGCTCAGACAGAAGAAATGAAAAACTGTTTTTT.

This chain uses TRBV10-3 with TRBJ2-7; 9 bases line up with TRBD2. This CDR3 has 14 residues. Germline loops: CDR1 ENHRY, CDR2 SYGVKD. With 4 bases clipped from V and 1 base from J, the junction kept 2 bases outside the gene matches. Here the CDR3 reads CAISGLAESYEQYF. The CDR3 nucleotides are TGTGCCATCAGTGGACTAGCGGAATCCTACGAGCAGTACTTC.

The chain carries TRBV7-2 and TRBJ2-3; 12 positions agree with TRBD2. Looked up from germline, CDR1 is SGHTA and CDR2 is FQGNSA. V gave up 5 bases and J gave up 0 bases; unmatched junction bases: 6. CDR3 length equals 17 residues. CDR3 bases: TGTGCCAGCAGCGATTGGACTAGCGGGGCTAGCACAGATACGCAGTATTTT. Protein sequence: CASSDWTSGASTDTQYF.

The chain employs TRBV5-1 and TRBJ2-6; 11 bases agree with TRBD1. The CDR3 is 16 amino acids. The V gene's germline CDR1 is SGHRS and CDR2 YFSETQ. J was trimmed by 0 bases and V by 7 bases; bases with no gene match: 3. CDR3 sequence reads: CASDGTGGSGANVLTF. The DNA of the CDR3 is TGCGCCAGCGACGGGACAGGGGGCTCTGGGGCCAACGTCCTGACTTTC.

This clone was picked up a small number of times. This chain links TRBV19 with TRBJ1-2, with 9 bases fitting TRBD1. J lost 5 bases, V lost 6 bases, and 7 bases had no gene match. Germline assignment: CDR1 LNHDA and CDR2 SQIVND (reference sequence). There are 14 residues in the CDR3. The CDR3 nucleotides are TGTGCCAGTAGCCCGACAGGGGGAGGTTATGGCTACACCTTC. Amino acids: CASSPTGGGYGYTF. Full variable domain (outside the CDR3, taken from reference TRBV19 and TRBJ1-2): DGGITQSPKYLFRKEGQNVTLSCEQNLNHDAMYWYRQDPGQGLRLIYYSQIVNDFQKGDIAEGYSVSREKKESFPLTVTSAQKNPTAFYLCASSPTGGGYGYTFGSGTRLTVV.

The V gene is TRBV6-5, the J gene TRBJ1-1; a weak D match, TRBD1 (6 bases). V lost 7 bases and J lost 5, with 20 bases in between. Germline V gene lookup returns CDR1 MNHEY and CDR2 SVGAGI. The CDR3 has 15 residues. CDR3 protein: CASTRGALWITEAFF. The CDR3 DNA reads as TGTGCCAGCACCCGGGGGGCCCTGTGGATTACTGAAGCTTTCTTT.

This chain joins TRBV7-2 and TRBJ1-5, with D perhaps TRBD1 (5 bases). The CDR3 sequence is 14 residues long. Trimming cost V 5 bases and J 0 bases, with 8 bases left between them. Germline lookup yields CDR1 SGHTA and CDR2 FQGNSA. The CDR3 nucleotides read TGTGCCAGCAGCGCCAGGGATAGCAATCAGCCCCAGCATTTT. It yields the protein CASSARDSNQPQHF.

V and J are TRBV10-3 and TRBJ2-3; 9 nucleotides agree with TRBD2. The V and J ends lost 10 bases and 4 bases, in that order; junction bases with no gene match: 6. Germline loops: CDR1 ENHRY, CDR2 SYGVKD. The CDR3 has 13 residues. CDR3 protein: CATAGLASDTQYF. The DNA of the CDR3 is TGTGCCACGGCGGGACTAGCATCAGATACGCAGTATTTT.

This chain links TRBV9 with TRBJ2-4; TRBD1 is a possible D gene (6 bases). Germline V gives CDR1 SGDLS, CDR2 YYNGEE. This CDR3 has 15 amino acids. V lost 5 bases and J 0 bases, leaving 12 bases between the germline ends. The DNA for the CDR3 is TGTGCCAGCAGTGCCGGGACATTAGCCAAAAACATTCAGTACTTC. As protein: CASSAGTLAKNIQYF.

The chain joins TRBV19 to TRBJ2-1; the match to TRBD2 covers 7 bases. Germline trimming cut 4 bases from V and 8 bases from J; bases unmatched to any gene: 20. This CDR3 is built from 18 residues. Germline CDR1 and CDR2: LNHDA and SQIVND (reference sequence). CDR3 in DNA: TGTGCCAGTAGTACCTTGACTATCCGCAAAGTTGGGGGGGATGAGCAGTTCTTC. Translation: CASSTLTIRKVGGDEQFF.

The CDR3 bases are TGTGCCAGCCGTCTAGGGGCGACCTACGAGCAGTACTTC. It is translated as CASRLGATYEQYF. The chain is built from TRBV7-9 and TRBJ2-7; D may be TRBD1 (5 bases). CDR3 length: 13 residues. Germline V gene sequence: CDR1 SEHNR, CDR2 FQNEAQ (reference sequence). V was clipped by 8 bases and J by 2 bases, with 13 bases between them.

J is TRBJ2-2 and V is TRBV30; D gene ambiguous. With 8 bases removed from V and 0 bases from J, the gap between germline ends came to 10 bases. The CDR3 contains 13 residues. The germline V gene has CDR1 GTSNPN and CDR2 SVGIG (reference sequence). As DNA, the CDR3 is TGTGCCCTTCAGGTGACGAACACCGGGGAGCTGTTTTTT. It translates to CALQVTNTGELFF.

The rearrangement uses TRBV11-2 and TRBJ1-2, with D perhaps TRBD1 (6 bases). The CDR3 has 14 residues. Germline V lookup: CDR1 SGHAT, CDR2 FQNNGV. The V gene lost 6 bases and the J gene lost 5 bases, with 16 bases spanning the gap. The CDR3 is CASRPATGLYGYTF. CDR3 nucleotide sequence: TGTGCCAGCAGGCCAGCGACAGGATTGTATGGCTACACCTTC.

This clone occurred once. V gene TRBV5-1 combines with J gene TRBJ1-3, with 9 bases lining up with TRBD1. With 5 bases clipped from V and 0 bases from J, the junction kept 6 bases outside the gene matches. Germline CDR1 and CDR2: SGHRS and YFSETQ. CDR3 length: 16 residues. CDR3 residues: CASSYTGGSSGNTIYF. CDR3 sequence (DNA): TGCGCCAGCAGTTATACAGGGGGCTCCTCTGGAAACACCATATATTTT.

This chain uses TRBV4-1 with TRBJ2-1; TRBD2 might be the D (6 bases). The germline V and J ends were trimmed by 9 bases and 2 bases, with 11 bases remaining between them. This CDR3 region has 13 residues. Looked up from germline, CDR1 is MGHRA and CDR2 is YSYEKL. CDR3 in DNA: TGCGCCAGTTCTAGCGAGACCTACAATGAGCAGTTCTTC. Translated: CASSSETYNEQFF.

In this sample, this clone turned up once. This chain uses TRBV25-1 with TRBJ2-5; 8 positions match TRBD1. The CDR3 extends over 14 amino acids. Looked up from germline, CDR1 is MGHDK and CDR2 is SYGVNS. The junction had 5 bases not matched to a gene; V was cut back by 4 bases and J by 4 bases. The chain's CDR3 is CASSGRGRGETQYF. As DNA, the CDR3 is TGTGCCAGCAGTGGCAGGGGGCGAGGAGAGACCCAGTACTTC.

This clone was recorded a few times. V is TRBV9 and J is TRBJ1-1; D unclear. Germline loops: CDR1 SGDLS, CDR2 YYNGEE. The CDR3 has 13 amino acids. V gave up 0 bases and J gave up 3 bases, with 6 bases separating them. In DNA, the CDR3 is TGTGCCAGCAGCGTAGACACCTACACTGAAGCTTTCTTT. Its translation is CASSVDTYTEAFF.

This clone was seen only once. The rearrangement uses TRBV3-1 (or the pseudogene TRBV3-2) and TRBJ2-1; 8 bases match TRBD2. Unmatched junction bases numbered 7, after V lost 4 bases and J lost 5 bases. This CDR3 spans 15 amino acids. Looked up from germline, CDR1 is LGHDT and CDR2 is YNNKEL (reference sequence). CDR3 protein: CASSPSGGAHNEQFF. The DNA of the CDR3 is TGTGCCAGCAGCCCAAGCGGGGGCGCGCACAATGAGCAGTTCTTC.

In its sample, this clone was seen once. The genes are TRBV3-1 (or the pseudogene TRBV3-2) and TRBJ1-1, with TRBD1 matching over 7 bases. With V trimmed by 5 bases and J by 4 bases, 10 bases remained unmatched. CDR3 length: 15 amino acids. The V gene's germline CDR1 is LGHDT and CDR2 YNNKEL (reference sequence). CDR3 nucleotides: TGTGCCAGCAGCGATGGACAGGCGAGTGGCACTGAAGCTTTCTTT. Amino acid sequence: CASSDGQASGTEAFF.

J is TRBJ2-3 and V is TRBV2, with no clear D. V lost 4 bases, J lost 0 bases, and 11 bases lay in between. This CDR3 spans 15 amino acids. Germline V CDR1 and CDR2: SNHLY, FYNNEI. The CDR3 bases are TGTGCCAGCAGTGTTGGTCAGTTCAGCACAGATACGCAGTATTTT. As protein: CASSVGQFSTDTQYF.

This rearrangement joins TRBV28 to TRBJ1-5, with D unclear. CDR3 length: 14 residues. Per the germline V gene, CDR1 is MDHEN and CDR2 is SYDVKM. Deletions cut 2 bases from V and 0 bases from J, with 5 bases between. CDR3 sequence reads: CASSLPNSNQPQHF. In DNA, the CDR3 is TGTGCCAGCAGTTTACCAAATAGCAATCAGCCCCAGCATTTT.

V is TRBV7-7 and J is TRBJ1-5; no clear D. V lost 5 bases, J lost 3 bases, and 8 bases lay in between. The CDR3 contains 13 residues. The V gene's germline CDR1 is SSHAT and CDR2 FNYEAQ (reference sequence). The CDR3 DNA follows: TGTGCCAGCAGCCGAGACATCAATCAGCCCCAGCATTTT. Encoded protein: CASSRDINQPQHF.

The rearrangement joins TRBV4-3 to TRBJ2-1, with TRBD2 matching over 9 bases. The J segment lost 1 base and the V segment lost 0 bases, leaving 7 bases of the junction unmatched. CDR3 length equals 18 residues. Looked up from germline, CDR1 is LGHNA and CDR2 is YSLEER. CDR3 bases: TGCGCCAGCAGCCAAGATCGGGCTAGCGGGGTTTCCTACAATGAGCAGTTCTTC. This encodes CASSQDRASGVSYNEQFF.

The chain uses TRBV29-1 and TRBJ1-2; no definite D call. The CDR3 contains 12 residues. CDR1 and CDR2 (germline): SQVTM, ANQGSEA. Trimming took 4 bases from V and 3 from J, leaving 9 bases between them. CDR3 bases: TGCAGCGTTGTACCGGGAGACTATGGCTACACCTTC. Amino acids: CSVVPGDYGYTF.

V usage is TRBV24-1 and J usage is TRBJ2-1; D is possibly TRBD1 (5 bases). V dropped 4 bases and J dropped 0 bases, with 12 bases sitting between them. The length of the CDR3 is 16 residues. Germline V gene lookup returns CDR1 KGHDR and CDR2 SFDVKD. This CDR3 is CATSDPKGASYNEQFF. As DNA, the CDR3 is TGTGCCACCAGTGACCCCAAAGGGGCCTCCTACAATGAGCAGTTCTTC.

The sample holds one count of this clone. In DNA, the CDR3 is TGTGCCATCAGTGGCGGACAGGGGGCAAATCAGCCCCAGCATTTT. It encodes CAISGGQGANQPQHF. The chain links TRBV10-3 to TRBJ1-5; 11 bases map to TRBD1. V was clipped by 4 bases and J by 4 bases; unmatched bases: 3. The germline V gene has CDR1 ENHRY and CDR2 SYGVKD. The CDR3 is 15 amino acids.

The V and J genes are TRBV18 and TRBJ1-3; D is undetermined. Trimming shortened V by 2 bases and J by 0 bases, and 11 bases separated the two germline ends. The CDR3 is 16 residues long. The germline gives CDR1 KGHSH, CDR2 LQKENI. CDR3 nucleotide sequence: TGTGCCAGCTCACCAAGGGAGCAGGTCTCTGGAAACACCATATATTTT. Its protein is CASSPREQVSGNTIYF.

The V and J genes are TRBV7-2 and TRBJ1-2; no reliable D call. The CDR3 is 13 residues long. Germline CDR1 reads SGHTA; CDR2 reads FQGNSA. Trimming left V 5 bases short and J 4 bases short, with 11 bases between. Written as DNA, the CDR3 is TGTGCCAGCAGCCCCGAAACACCCTATGGCTACACCTTC. This gives the protein CASSPETPYGYTF.

V gene TRBV7-2 combines with J gene TRBJ2-7; TRBD1 aligns across 8 bases. With 5 bases clipped from V and 2 bases from J, the junction kept 8 bases outside the gene matches. CDR3 length: 15 residues. Germline CDR1 SGHTA, CDR2 FQGNSA. This chain's CDR3 is CASSEVSGGPYEQYF. The CDR3 DNA reads as TGTGCCAGCAGCGAAGTCTCAGGGGGCCCCTACGAGCAGTACTTC. The full variable domain, in which reference TRBV7-2 and TRBJ2-7 provide the parts outside the CDR3, is GAGVSQSPSNKVTEKGKDVELRCDPISGHTALYWYRQSLGQGLEFLIYFQGNSAPDKSGLPSDRFSAERTGGSVSTLTIQRTQQEDSAVYLCASSEVSGGPYEQYFGPGTRLTVT.

The chain has TRBV4-3 and TRBJ1-4; no reliable D call. CDR3 length: 13 residues. Germline V gene lookup returns CDR1 LGHNA and CDR2 YSLEER. V lost 6 bases and J lost 2, with 7 bases in between. The CDR3 reads CASSKLTNEKLFF. CDR3 in DNA: TGCGCCAGCAGTAAGCTGACTAATGAAAAACTGTTTTTT.